This TCR beta chain originates from a study of cytomegalovirus exposure and HLA in healthy donors. General study findings and limits: Some TCR beta chains (more than 150 of them) were listed as cytomegalovirus-associated.

Amplification used 60 Vbeta primers and 13 Jbeta primers. Clones were read by immunoSEQ multiplex PCR, and TCRdb kept only the in-frame ones, dropping some. Of about 100,000 clones detected, 79% appear once; the ten largest clones hold approximately 4.2%. Note on this clone: What it recognizes is unknown.

This CDR3 has 14 amino acids. CDR1 is MNHEY, CDR2 SMNVEV, per germline (reference sequence). Trimming pared 0 bases from V and 2 bases from J, leaving 6 bases between. The chain employs TRBV27 and TRBJ2-3; the D is unclear. This TCR was sampled from a female donor in good health and CMV-seropositive. The sequenced sample consisted of PBMCs. The CDR3 loop is CASSLSSVTDTQYF. The DNA of the CDR3 is TGTGCCAGCAGTTTATCAAGCGTCACAGATACGCAGTATTTT.